Sequencing of this T cell receptor beta chain was carried out in a study of T cell responses to AZD1222 COVID-19 vaccine. Assay used: immunoSEQ multiplex PCR; TCRdb lists only in-frame clones, some missing. The repertoire includes around 160,000 clones, roughly nine tenths of them detected once, and 4.5% to 6% sits in the top ten. Germline-derived CDR1 and CDR2 are KGHSH and LQKENI. V was trimmed by 2 bases and J by 6 bases, leaving 11 bases between them. The CDR3 spans 13 residues. The genes are TRBV18 and TRBJ2-7; D is ambiguous. The sample in question was peripheral blood, obtained on day 0 of AZD1222 vaccination. This TCR was sampled from an adult in good health. The chain's CDR3 is CASSPSPLSEQYF. For the CDR3, the DNA is TGTGCCAGCTCACCATCCCCTTTGAGCGAGCAGTACTTC.